The clone carrying this T cell receptor (beta chain) was seen many times. These data are taken from a study of blood T cell repertoires in COVID-19. Whole-study context: The study drew acute and convalescent COVID-19 samples from the United States, Italy and Spain. PBMCs, B-cell-depleted T cells, or T cells provided the cDNA or gDNA that made up the material.

Per the study methods: Amplified reference gene primers provided the basis for estimating nucleated cell counts. Assay: immunoSEQ multiplex PCR; the TCRdb copy retains only in-frame clones and omits some. That table supplies the V and J calls and clone size; D and trimming were determined from the DNA. The profile covers approximately 140,000 clones, with 70% to 90% appearing a single time and less than 3.5% taken by the ten largest. Trimming stripped 5 bases from V and 3 bases from J, with 16 bases between. Germline lookup yields CDR1 MDHEN and CDR2 SYDVKM. The CDR3 is made up of 15 amino acids. The origin of this receptor is a man between 65 and 85 years old with acute or convalescent COVID-19. The chain has TRBV28 and TRBJ2-5, with a possible D match to TRBD2 (6 bases). The source material was peripheral blood. CDR3 DNA sequence: TGTGCCAGCAGTATCGCGGGGAGCGGTGAAGAGACCCAGTACTTC. Protein: CASSIAGSGEETQYF.